This T cell receptor beta chain is from a study of T cells expressing NK-cell markers. Worth noting for this clonotype: Its antigen is undetermined.

The CDR3 runs to 17 residues. The V gene's germline CDR1 is SGHRS and CDR2 YFSETQ. TCRdb re-analyzed the 5' RACE reads; it lists each CDR3 protein once, without DNA. The sample is made up of under 600,000 distinct CDR3 sequences, and the top ten hold 1.4% to 1.5% of it. Regarding the study as a whole: The share of CD8+ T cells held by dominant NKG2C+ clonotypes was about 1.0-7.5% in roughly 6 donors.

The receptor was derived from a woman between 50 and 59 years old in good health. V and J are TRBV5-1 and TRBJ2-1; TCRdb returns TRBD2, unconfirmable since there is no DNA. Sequenced sample: blood T cells: a sorted CD56 or NKG2C T cell subset, CD4+ or CD8+ T cells, or bulk PBMC T cells (not recorded which). The CDR3 here is CASRDGVGAGVYNEQFF.